One TCR beta chain is described in this entry. The data stem from a study of blood T cell dynamics during melanoma immunotherapy. Stated time point: pre-treatment baseline. Response was assessed by RECIST 1.1 at 12 weeks, except a couple of rapid progressors. CDR1 and CDR2 (germline): LNHNV, YYDKDF (reference sequence). V was clipped by 5 bases and J by 6 bases; unmatched bases: 5. There are 15 residues in the CDR3. TCRdb keeps only in-frame clones here, not all; method: immunoSEQ multiplex PCR. The sample consists of fewer than 16,000 clones, more than 70% of them appearing once. The chain is built from TRBV15 and TRBJ2-5; 14 bases are a match to TRBD2. The clonotype was recovered from a human donor with melanoma. Sequenced material: blood, taken from a patient treated with checkpoint blockade. The CDR3 here is CATSLTSGGGQTQYF. The CDR3 DNA reads TGTGCCACCAGCTTGACTAGCGGGGGGGGACAGACCCAGTACTTC.